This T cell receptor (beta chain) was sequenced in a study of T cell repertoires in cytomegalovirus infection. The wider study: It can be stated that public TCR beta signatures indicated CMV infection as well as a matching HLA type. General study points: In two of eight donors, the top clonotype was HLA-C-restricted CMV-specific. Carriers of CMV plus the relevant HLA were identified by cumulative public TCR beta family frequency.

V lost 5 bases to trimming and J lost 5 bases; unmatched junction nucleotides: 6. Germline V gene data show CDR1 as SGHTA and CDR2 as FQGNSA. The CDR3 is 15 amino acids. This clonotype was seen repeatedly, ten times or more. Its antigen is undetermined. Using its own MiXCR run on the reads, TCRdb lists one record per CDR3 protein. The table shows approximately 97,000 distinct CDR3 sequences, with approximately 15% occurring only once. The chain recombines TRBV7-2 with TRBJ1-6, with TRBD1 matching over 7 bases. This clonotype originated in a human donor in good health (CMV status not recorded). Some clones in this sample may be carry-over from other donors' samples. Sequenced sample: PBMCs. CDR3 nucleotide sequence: TGTGCCAGCAGCCGAGGGACAGCTGATAATTCACCCCTCCACTTT. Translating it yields CASSRGTADNSPLHF.